This T cell receptor (beta chain) was profiled in a study of CD8 T cells in ankylosing spondylitis (dated by TCRdb to about 2017). Some background on the complete study: T cell receptor beta repertoires were profiled in healthy donors and ankylosing spondylitis patients so that disease-linked TCR variants could be found. In total, the full study cohort was made up of about 110 healthy donors and approximately 27 ankylosing spondylitis patients. Peripheral blood was sampled, and synovial fluid was also collected from ankylosing spondylitis patients. Here is what the overall study found, with its caveats: The disease-linked clones were reported to be significantly enriched in matched synovial fluid samples from ankylosing spondylitis patients. Blood from ankylosing spondylitis patients appeared to be characterized by a TCR beta motif made up of under ten highly homologous amino acid variants. In peripheral blood, the disease-linked clones were found at relatively low frequencies and had a CD8+ phenotype. Some motif variants had previously been reported in the synovial fluid and blood of reactive arthritis patients, which suggests shared mechanisms of disease initiation.

Sequencing relied on an Illumina HiSeq 2500. Quantitative 5'-RACE with molecular barcodes was the method used to prepare the TCR beta libraries. The authors' analysis ran thus. A new computational method, built on a probabilistic model of VDJ rearrangement, was used to identify disease-linked TCR variants. Clones were called with MiXCR by TCRdb after fastp trimmed the public reads at Q25, and only in-frame beta chains were retained. Every entry covers one CDR3 protein and lists the most common genes and DNA from its rows. The V and J calls here are based on TCRdb, not the publication. The sample table records approximately 550,000 distinct CDR3 sequences; 9.5% to 15% of these occur just once. Clones ranked in the top ten supply about 6.5% of the sample. The CDR3 numbers 15 residues from cysteine through phenylalanine. Of the read, only the CDR3 DNA is kept; its 45 bases are in frame from base 1. Germline trimming: 6 bases from V, 6 bases from J; junction bases outside gene matches: 10.

In this sample, this clonotype turned up many times. Its cognate antigen has yet to be identified. Base qualities are not provided; no much larger clone lies one nucleotide away. Recombination connected TRBV12-3 or TRBV12-4 to TRBJ1-5, and TRBD1 matches 8 of the central bases. This clonotype originated in a male donor with ankylosing spondylitis. The sequenced sample was blood, either unsorted or a sorted T cell fraction (not recorded which). The CDR3 reads as follows: CASSSRQGKVQPQHF. The DNA reads as follows: TGTGCCAGCAGCAGCCGACAGGGGAAAGTTCAGCCCCAGCATTTT.